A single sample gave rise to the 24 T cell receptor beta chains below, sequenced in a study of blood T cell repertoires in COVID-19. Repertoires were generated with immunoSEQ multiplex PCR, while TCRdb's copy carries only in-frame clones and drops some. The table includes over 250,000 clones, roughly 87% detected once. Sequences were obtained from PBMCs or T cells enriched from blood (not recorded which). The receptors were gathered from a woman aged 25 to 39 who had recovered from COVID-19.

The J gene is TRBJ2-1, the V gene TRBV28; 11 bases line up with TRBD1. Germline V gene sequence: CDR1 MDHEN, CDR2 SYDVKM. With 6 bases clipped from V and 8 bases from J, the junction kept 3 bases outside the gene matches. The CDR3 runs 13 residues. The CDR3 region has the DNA TGTGCCAGCAGGTGGACAGGGGGCCATGAGCAGTTCTTC. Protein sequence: CASRWTGGHEQFF.

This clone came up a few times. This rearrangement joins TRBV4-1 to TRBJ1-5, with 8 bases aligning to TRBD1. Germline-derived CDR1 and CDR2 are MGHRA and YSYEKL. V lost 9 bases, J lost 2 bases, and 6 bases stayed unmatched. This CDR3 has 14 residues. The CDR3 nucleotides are TGCGCCAGTGACCAGGGGGCTGGCAATCAGCCCCAGCATTTT. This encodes CASDQGAGNQPQHF.

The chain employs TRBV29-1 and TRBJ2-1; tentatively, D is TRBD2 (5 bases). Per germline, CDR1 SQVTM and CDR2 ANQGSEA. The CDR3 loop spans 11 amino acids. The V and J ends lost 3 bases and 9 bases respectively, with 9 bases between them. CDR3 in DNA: TGCAGCGTTGATCCGGGAAGTGAGCAGTTCTTC. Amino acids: CSVDPGSEQFF.

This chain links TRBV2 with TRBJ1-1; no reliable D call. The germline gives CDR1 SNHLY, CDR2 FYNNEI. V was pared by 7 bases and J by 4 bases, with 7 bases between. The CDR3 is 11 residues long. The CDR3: CASILFTEAFF. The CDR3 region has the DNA TGTGCCAGCATCCTGTTCACTGAAGCTTTCTTT.

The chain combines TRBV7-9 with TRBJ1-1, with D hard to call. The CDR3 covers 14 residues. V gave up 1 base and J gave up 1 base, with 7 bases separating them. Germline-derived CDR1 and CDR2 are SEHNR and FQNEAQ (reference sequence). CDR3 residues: CASSLVPENTEAFF. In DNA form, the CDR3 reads TGTGCCAGCAGCTTAGTTCCAGAGAACACTGAAGCTTTCTTT.

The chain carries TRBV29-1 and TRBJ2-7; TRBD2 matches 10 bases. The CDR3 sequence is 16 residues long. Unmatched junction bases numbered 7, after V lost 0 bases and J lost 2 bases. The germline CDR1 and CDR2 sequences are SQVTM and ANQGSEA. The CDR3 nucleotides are TGCAGCGTTGAAGATCCCCTAGCGGGAGAAGCCTACGAGCAGTACTTC. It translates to CSVEDPLAGEAYEQYF.

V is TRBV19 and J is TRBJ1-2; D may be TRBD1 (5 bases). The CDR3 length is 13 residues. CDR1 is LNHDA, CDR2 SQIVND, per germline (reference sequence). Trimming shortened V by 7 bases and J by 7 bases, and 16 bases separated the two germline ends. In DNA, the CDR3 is TGTGCCAGTAATGCTGGGGCTGATGGTGGCTACACCTTC. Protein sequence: CASNAGADGGYTF.

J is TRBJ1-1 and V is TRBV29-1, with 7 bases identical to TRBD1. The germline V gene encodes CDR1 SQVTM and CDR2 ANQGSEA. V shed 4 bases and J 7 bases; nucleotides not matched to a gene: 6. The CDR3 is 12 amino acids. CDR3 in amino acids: CSVGSRGDEAFF. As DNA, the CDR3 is TGCAGCGTTGGGTCCAGGGGGGATGAAGCTTTCTTT.

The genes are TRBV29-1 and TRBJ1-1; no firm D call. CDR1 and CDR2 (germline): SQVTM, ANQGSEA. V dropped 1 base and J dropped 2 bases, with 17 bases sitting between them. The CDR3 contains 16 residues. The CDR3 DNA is TGCAGCGTTGAAGCTTGGGCCCTCCCAGAAAACACTGAAGCTTTCTTT. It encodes CSVEAWALPENTEAFF. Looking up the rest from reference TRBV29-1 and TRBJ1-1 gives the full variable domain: SAVISQKPSRDICQRGTSLTIQCQVDSQVTMMFWYRQQPGQSLTLIATANQGSEATYESGFVIDKFPISRPNLTFSTLTVSNMSPEDSSIYLCSVEAWALPENTEAFFGQGTRLTVV.

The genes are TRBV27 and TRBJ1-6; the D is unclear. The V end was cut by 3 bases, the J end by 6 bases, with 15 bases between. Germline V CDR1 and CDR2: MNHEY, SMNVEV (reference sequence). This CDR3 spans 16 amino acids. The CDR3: CASSFYSDSPNSPLHF. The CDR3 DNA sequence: TGTGCCAGCAGTTTCTACTCCGACTCCCCTAATTCACCCCTCCACTTT.

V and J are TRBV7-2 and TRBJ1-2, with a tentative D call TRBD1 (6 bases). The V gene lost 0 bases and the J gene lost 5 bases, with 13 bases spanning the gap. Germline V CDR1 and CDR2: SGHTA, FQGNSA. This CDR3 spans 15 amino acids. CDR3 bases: TGTGCCAGCAGCTTAGCCGGGGGGCAATGGTATGGCTACACCTTC. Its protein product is CASSLAGGQWYGYTF. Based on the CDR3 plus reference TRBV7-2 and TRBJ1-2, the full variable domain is GAGVSQSPSNKVTEKGKDVELRCDPISGHTALYWYRQSLGQGLEFLIYFQGNSAPDKSGLPSDRFSAERTGGSVSTLTIQRTQQEDSAVYLCASSLAGGQWYGYTFGSGTRLTVV.

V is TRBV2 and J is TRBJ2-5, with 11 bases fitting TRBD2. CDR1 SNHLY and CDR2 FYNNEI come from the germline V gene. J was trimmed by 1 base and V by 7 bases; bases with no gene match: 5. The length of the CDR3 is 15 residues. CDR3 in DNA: TGTGCCAGCACCTTAGCGGGGGGGCGCCAAGAGACCCAGTACTTC. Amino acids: CASTLAGGRQETQYF.

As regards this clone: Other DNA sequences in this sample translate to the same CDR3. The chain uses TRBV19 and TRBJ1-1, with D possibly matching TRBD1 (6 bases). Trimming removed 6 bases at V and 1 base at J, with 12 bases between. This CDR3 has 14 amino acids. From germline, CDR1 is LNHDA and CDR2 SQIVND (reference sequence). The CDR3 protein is CASRPGQRNTEAFF. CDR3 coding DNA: TGTGCCAGTAGGCCGGGACAAAGGAACACTGAAGCTTTCTTT.

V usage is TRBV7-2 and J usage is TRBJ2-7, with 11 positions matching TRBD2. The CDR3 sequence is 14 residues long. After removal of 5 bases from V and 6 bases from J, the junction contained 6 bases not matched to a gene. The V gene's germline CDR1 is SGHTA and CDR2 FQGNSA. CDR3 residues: CASSRLAGGLEQYF. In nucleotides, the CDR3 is TGTGCCAGCAGCCGCTTAGCGGGGGGGCTCGAGCAGTACTTC.

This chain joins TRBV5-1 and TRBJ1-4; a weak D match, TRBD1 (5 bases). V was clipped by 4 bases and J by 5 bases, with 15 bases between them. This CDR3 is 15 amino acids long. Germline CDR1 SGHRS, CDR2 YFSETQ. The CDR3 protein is CASSRSRGTNEKLFF. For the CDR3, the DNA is TGCGCCAGCAGCCGAAGTCGCGGGACGAATGAAAAACTGTTTTTT.

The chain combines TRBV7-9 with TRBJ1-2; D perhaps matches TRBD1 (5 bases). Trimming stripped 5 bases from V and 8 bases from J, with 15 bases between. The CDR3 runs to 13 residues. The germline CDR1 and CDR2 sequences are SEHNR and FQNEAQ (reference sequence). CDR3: CASSPPGGKGYTF. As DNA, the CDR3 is TGTGCCAGCAGCCCGCCTGGGGGGAAAGGCTACACCTTC.

The chain's CDR3 is CASSLQGARETQYF. The CDR3 nucleotides are TGTGCCAGCAGCCTACAGGGGGCGAGGGAGACCCAGTACTTC. The chain combines TRBV6-5 with TRBJ2-5; TRBD1 agrees at 9 bases. Unmatched junction bases numbered 7, after V lost 6 bases and J lost 5 bases. The CDR3 is 14 amino acids. Germline CDR1 and CDR2: MNHEY and SVGAGI.

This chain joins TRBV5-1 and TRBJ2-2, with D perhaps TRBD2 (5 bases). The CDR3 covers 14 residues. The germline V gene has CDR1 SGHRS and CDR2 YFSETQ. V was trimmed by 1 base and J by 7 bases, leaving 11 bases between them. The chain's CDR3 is CASSLRSGNGELFF. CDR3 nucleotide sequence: TGCGCCAGCAGCTTGAGATCGGGGAACGGGGAGCTGTTTTTT.

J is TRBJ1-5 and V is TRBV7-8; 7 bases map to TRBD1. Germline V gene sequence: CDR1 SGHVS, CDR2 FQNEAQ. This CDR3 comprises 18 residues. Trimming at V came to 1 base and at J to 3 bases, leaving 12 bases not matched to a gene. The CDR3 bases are TGTGCCAGCAGCTTAGTTGGGGCGGGGGGACAGTTCAATCAGCCCCAGCATTTT. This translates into CASSLVGAGGQFNQPQHF.

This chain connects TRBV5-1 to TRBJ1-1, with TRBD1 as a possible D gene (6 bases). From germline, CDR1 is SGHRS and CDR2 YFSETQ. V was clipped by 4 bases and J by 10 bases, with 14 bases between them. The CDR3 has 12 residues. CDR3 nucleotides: TGCGCCAGCAGCGCCGGGGTCAGGGGAGCTTTCTTT. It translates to CASSAGVRGAFF.

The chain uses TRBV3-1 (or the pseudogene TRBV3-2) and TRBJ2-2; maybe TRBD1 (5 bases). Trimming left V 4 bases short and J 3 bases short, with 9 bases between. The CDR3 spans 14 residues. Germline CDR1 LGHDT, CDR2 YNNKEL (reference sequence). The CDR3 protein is CASSLREDTGELFF. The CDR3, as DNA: TGTGCCAGCAGCCTCAGGGAAGACACCGGGGAGCTGTTTTTT.

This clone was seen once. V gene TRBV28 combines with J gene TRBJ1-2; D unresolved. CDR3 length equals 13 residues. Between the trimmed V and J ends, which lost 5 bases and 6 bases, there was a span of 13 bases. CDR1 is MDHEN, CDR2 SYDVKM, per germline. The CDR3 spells CASSGLVYHGYTF. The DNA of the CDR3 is TGTGCCAGCAGTGGACTCGTATACCATGGCTACACCTTC.

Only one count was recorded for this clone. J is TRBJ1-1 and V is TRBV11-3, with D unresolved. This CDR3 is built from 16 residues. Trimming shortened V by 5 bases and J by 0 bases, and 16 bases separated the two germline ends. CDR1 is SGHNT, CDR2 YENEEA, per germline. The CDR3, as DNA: TGTGCCAGCAGCCCAAGGGCGGGCGTCATGAACACTGAAGCTTTCTTT. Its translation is CASSPRAGVMNTEAFF.

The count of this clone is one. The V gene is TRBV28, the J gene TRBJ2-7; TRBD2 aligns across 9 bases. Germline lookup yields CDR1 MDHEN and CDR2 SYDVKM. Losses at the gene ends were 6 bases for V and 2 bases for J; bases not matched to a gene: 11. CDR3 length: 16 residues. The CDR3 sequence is CASRGDSGRHAYEQYF. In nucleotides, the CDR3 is TGTGCCAGCAGGGGAGATAGCGGGAGACATGCCTACGAGCAGTACTTC.